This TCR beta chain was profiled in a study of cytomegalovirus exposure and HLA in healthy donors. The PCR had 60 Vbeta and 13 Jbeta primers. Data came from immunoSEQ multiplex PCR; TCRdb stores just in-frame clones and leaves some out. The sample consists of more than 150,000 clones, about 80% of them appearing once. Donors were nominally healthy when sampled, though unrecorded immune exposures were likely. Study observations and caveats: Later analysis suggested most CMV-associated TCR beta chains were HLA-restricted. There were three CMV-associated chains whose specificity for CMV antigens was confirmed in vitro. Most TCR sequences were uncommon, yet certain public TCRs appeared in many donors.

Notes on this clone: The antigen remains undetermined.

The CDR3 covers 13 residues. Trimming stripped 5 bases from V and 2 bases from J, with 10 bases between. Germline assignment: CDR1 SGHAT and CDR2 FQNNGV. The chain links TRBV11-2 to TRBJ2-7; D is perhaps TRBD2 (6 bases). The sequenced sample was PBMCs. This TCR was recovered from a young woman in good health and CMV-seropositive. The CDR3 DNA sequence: TGTGCCAGCAGCGTTGGACTAACCTACGAGCAGTACTTC. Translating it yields CASSVGLTYEQYF.